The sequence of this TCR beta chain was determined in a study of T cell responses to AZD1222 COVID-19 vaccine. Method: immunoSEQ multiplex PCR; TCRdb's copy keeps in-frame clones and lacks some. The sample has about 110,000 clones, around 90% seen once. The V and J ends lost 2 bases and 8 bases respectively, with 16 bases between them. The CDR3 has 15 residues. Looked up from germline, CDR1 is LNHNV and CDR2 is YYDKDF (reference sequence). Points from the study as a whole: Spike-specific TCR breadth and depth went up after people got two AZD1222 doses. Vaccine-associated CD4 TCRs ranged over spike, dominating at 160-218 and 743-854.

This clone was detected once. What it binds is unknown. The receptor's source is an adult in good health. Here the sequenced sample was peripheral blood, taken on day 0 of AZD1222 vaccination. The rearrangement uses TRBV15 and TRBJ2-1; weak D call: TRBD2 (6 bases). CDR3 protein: CATSRSILALHEQFF. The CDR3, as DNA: TGTGCCACCAGCAGATCGATACTAGCCCTCCATGAGCAGTTCTTC.